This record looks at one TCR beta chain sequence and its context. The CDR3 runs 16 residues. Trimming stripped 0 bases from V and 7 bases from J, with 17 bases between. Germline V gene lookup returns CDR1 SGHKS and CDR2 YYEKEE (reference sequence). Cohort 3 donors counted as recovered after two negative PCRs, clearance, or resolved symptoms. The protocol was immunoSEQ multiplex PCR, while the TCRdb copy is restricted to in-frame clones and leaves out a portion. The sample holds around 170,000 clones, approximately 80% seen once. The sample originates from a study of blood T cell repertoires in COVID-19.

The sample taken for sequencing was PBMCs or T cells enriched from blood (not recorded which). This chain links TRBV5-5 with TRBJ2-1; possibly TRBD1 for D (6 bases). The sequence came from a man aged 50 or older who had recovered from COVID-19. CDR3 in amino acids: CASSLGPLAGANEQFF. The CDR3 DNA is TGTGCCAGCAGCTTGGGCCCCCTCGCAGGGGCAAATGAGCAGTTCTTC.